A selection of T cell receptor beta chains follows, all from one sample in a study of control samples from healthy donors and cancer patients. The data were produced by immunoSEQ multiplex PCR, yet TCRdb's version contains in-frame clones alone and is incomplete. Altogether around 19,000 clones are present, around 84% being singletons, with the ten largest covering around 32%. The material sequenced was PBMCs. The source is a woman in her 70s with lung cancer. CDR3s include the opening cysteine and the closing phenylalanine or tryptophan. Fields, in order: clone size, J gene, V gene, D gene, CDR3 protein, CDR3 DNA. A D gene is named only where the DNA matches it firmly. Clone size is not always given. Where it is, it says once, few, many or a class for expanded clones.

- | TRBJ2-2 | TRBV7-6 | TRBD1 | CASSLESGTGTNTGELFF | TGTGCCAGCAGCTTAGAATCGGGGACAGGGACGAACACCGGGGAGCTGTTTTTT
- | TRBJ2-2 | TRBV29-1 | - | CSVGGTKGTGELFF | TGCAGCGTTGGGGGGACAAAGGGGACCGGGGAGCTGTTTTTT
- | TRBJ1-4 | TRBV29-1 | - | CSVESETNEKLFF | TGCAGCGTTGAATCGGAAACTAATGAAAAACTGTTTTTT
- | TRBJ1-1 | TRBV11-2 | - | CASSSSGTEAFF | TGTGCCAGCAGCTCTTCGGGCACTGAAGCTTTCTTT
- | TRBJ2-1 | TRBV7-9 | TRBD2 | CASSLEWGGSEQFF | TGTGCCAGCAGCTTAGAGTGGGGCGGGAGTGAGCAGTTCTTC
- | TRBJ1-1 | TRBV10-3 | - | CAISETPLGTEAFF | TGTGCCATCAGTGAGACCCCGTTGGGGACTGAAGCTTTCTTT
- | TRBJ1-2 | TRBV7-2 | TRBD1 | CASSSDRGGYGYTF | TGTGCCAGCAGCTCGGACAGGGGGGGCTATGGCTACACCTTC
- | TRBJ2-7 | TRBV6-6 | - | CATDRDGSYEQYF | TGTGCCACCGACCGGGACGGGTCCTACGAGCAGTACTTC
- | TRBJ2-1 | TRBV19 | TRBD2 | CASSMTSGSYNEQFF | TGTGCCAGTAGTATGACTAGCGGGAGCTACAATGAGCAGTTCTTC
- | TRBJ2-7 | TRBV19 | TRBD2 | CASSMGSGSRYEQYF | TGTGCCAGTAGTATGGGGAGCGGGAGCCGGTACGAGCAGTACTTC
- | TRBJ2-7 | TRBV30 | - | CAWSVADEQYF | TGTGCCTGGAGTGTTGCCGACGAGCAGTACTTC
once | TRBJ1-5 | TRBV11-2 | - | CASSPLGQNQPQHF | TGTGCCAGCAGCCCGTTAGGACAGAATCAGCCCCAGCATTTT
- | TRBJ1-1 | TRBV5-6 | - | CASSLWGAGTEAFF | TGTGCCAGCAGTTTGTGGGGCGCAGGCACTGAAGCTTTCTTT
once | TRBJ1-1 | TRBV7-9 | TRBD1 | CASSLGTGVGEAFF | TGTGCCAGCAGCTTGGGGACAGGGGTAGGTGAAGCTTTCTTT
- | TRBJ1-1 | TRBV2 | - | CASMDGALGTEAFF | TGTGCCAGCATGGACGGCGCCCTGGGGACTGAAGCTTTCTTT
- | TRBJ2-2 | TRBV25-1 | TRBD2 | CASSDGTSGPNTGELFF | TGTGCCAGCAGTGATGGGACTAGCGGACCGAACACCGGGGAGCTGTTTTTT
- | TRBJ1-1 | TRBV5-6 | - | CASSPPGTNTEAFF | TGTGCCAGCAGCCCCCCTGGGACCAACACTGAAGCTTTCTTT
- | TRBJ2-7 | TRBV28 | TRBD2 | CASSLIAGGYEQYF | TGTGCCAGCAGTTTGATAGCGGGAGGCTACGAGCAGTACTTC
- | TRBJ2-6 | TRBV7-9 | - | CASSPPGYHDKSRANVLTF | TGTGCCAGCAGCCCGCCGGGATACCATGACAAAAGTCGGGCCAACGTCCTGACTTTC
- | TRBJ2-5 | TRBV3-1/TRBV3-2 | TRBD2 | CASSLGLGGETQYF | TGTGCCAGCAGCCTGGGACTGGGAGGGGAGACCCAGTACTTC
- | TRBJ1-4 | TRBV15 | - | CATSRLDTVDEKLFF | TGTGCCACCAGCAGACTCGACACGGTTGATGAAAAACTCTTTTTT
- | TRBJ2-7 | TRBV2 | - | CASSENLYEQYF | TGTGCCAGCAGTGAAAATCTTTACGAGCAGTACTTC
- | TRBJ1-6 | TRBV18 | - | CASSQSGASSPLHF | TGTGCCAGCTCACAGTCGGGGGCGAGTTCACCCCTCCACTTT
- | TRBJ2-3 | TRBV11-3 | TRBD1 | CASSLGQGRPDTQYF | TGTGCCAGCAGCTTAGGACAGGGGAGACCAGATACGCAGTATTTT
- | TRBJ2-3 | TRBV2 | - | CASSAVSGYTDTQYF | TGTGCCAGCAGTGCCGTTAGCGGATACACAGATACGCAGTATTTT
- | TRBJ2-1 | TRBV15 | - | CATSRPYRDEQFF | TGTGCCACCAGCAGACCCTACCGGGATGAGCAGTTCTTC
- | TRBJ2-7 | TRBV28 | TRBD1 | CASTEAGTGAYEQYF | TGTGCCAGCACCGAAGCCGGGACAGGGGCCTACGAGCAGTACTTC
- | TRBJ2-1 | TRBV10-3 | - | CATQLSGSYNEQFF | TGTGCCACTCAATTATCGGGCTCCTACAATGAGCAGTTCTTC
once | TRBJ2-1 | TRBV24-1 | - | CATSNTGLSNEQFF | TGTGCCACCAGTAATACAGGGTTAAGCAATGAGCAGTTCTTC
- | TRBJ2-1 | TRBV9 | - | CASSSPGIPNEQFF | TGTGCCAGCAGCTCCCCCGGGATACCCAATGAGCAGTTCTTC
- | TRBJ2-2 | TRBV5-1 | TRBD1 | CASSPGQSTGELFF | TGCGCCAGCAGCCCGGGACAGTCCACCGGGGAGCTGTTTTTT
- | TRBJ1-5 | TRBV2 | TRBD1 | CASSDYRDRVDNQPQHF | TGTGCCAGCAGTGATTATCGGGACAGGGTAGACAATCAGCCCCAGCATTTT
few | TRBJ1-4 | TRBV21-1 | - | CASWGDRKLFF | TGTGCCAGCTGGGGGGACAGAAAACTGTTTTTT
- | TRBJ2-3 | TRBV5-6 | - | CASSLGADTQYF | TGTGCCAGCAGCTTGGGCGCAGATACGCAGTATTTT
- | TRBJ2-1 | TRBV27 | - | CASSLVGGSYNEQFF | TGTGCCAGCAGTCTAGTAGGGGGTTCCTACAATGAGCAGTTCTTC
- | TRBJ2-1 | TRBV5-4 | TRBD1 | CASSLAQGAWEQFF | TGTGCCAGCAGCTTGGCTCAGGGGGCGTGGGAGCAGTTCTTC
once | TRBJ2-5 | TRBV10-3 | TRBD2 | CAISDTSGSRETQYF | TGTGCCATCAGTGATACTAGCGGGAGTCGAGAGACCCAGTACTTC
- | TRBJ1-5 | TRBV15 | - | CATSRGGSNQPQHF | TGTGCCACCAGCAGAGGGGGCAGCAATCAGCCCCAGCATTTT
- | TRBJ1-3 | TRBV3-1/TRBV3-2 | TRBD1 | CASSQDSLGQVF | TGTGCCAGCAGCCAAGATTCTCTAGGACAGGTTTTT
- | TRBJ2-7 | TRBV28 | - | CASSLGAGRRQYF | TGTGCCAGCAGCCTTGGGGCAGGTCGTCGGCAGTACTTC
- | TRBJ2-1 | TRBV11-3 | TRBD1 | CASSSLGEGTASNEQFF | TGTGCCAGCAGCTCGTTGGGGGAAGGGACAGCCTCTAATGAGCAGTTCTTC
- | TRBJ2-5 | TRBV9 | TRBD2 | CASSPSGRHEETQYF | TGTGCCAGCAGCCCCAGCGGGAGACACGAAGAGACCCAGTACTTC
- | TRBJ1-4 | TRBV11-2 | - | CASSSDSRYEKLFF | TGTGCCAGCAGCTCGGACAGCCGGTATGAAAAACTGTTTTTT
- | TRBJ1-5 | TRBV28 | - | CASSSLDQPQHF | TGTGCCAGCAGTTCCCTAGATCAGCCCCAGCATTTT
- | TRBJ2-7 | TRBV5-1 | - | CASSFAYEQYF | TGCGCCAGCAGCTTTGCTTACGAGCAGTACTTC
- | TRBJ2-7 | TRBV2 | - | CASSGRGREQYF | TGTGCCAGCAGTGGGCGCGGCAGGGAGCAGTACTTC
- | TRBJ2-7 | TRBV30 | TRBD1 | CAWSYRGYGDEQYF | TGTGCCTGGAGTTACAGGGGGTACGGAGACGAGCAGTACTTC
- | TRBJ2-7 | TRBV24-1 | - | CATSADTHEQYF | TGTGCCACCAGTGCAGACACCCACGAGCAGTACTTC
- | TRBJ1-1 | TRBV15 | - | CATSRSFSPARPEAFF | TGTGCCACCAGCAGATCCTTCTCCCCCGCCCGACCTGAAGCTTTCTTT
few | TRBJ2-7 | TRBV27 | - | CASSFRRLGGAYEQYF | TGTGCCAGCAGTTTCAGGCGTTTGGGAGGCGCCTACGAGCAGTACTTC
- | TRBJ1-4 | TRBV4-3 | TRBD1 | CASSPSWGTGDEKLFF | TGCGCCAGCAGCCCCTCTTGGGGGACAGGGGATGAAAAACTGTTTTTT
- | TRBJ1-4 | TRBV6-5 | - | CASSRGLTEKLFF | TGTGCCAGCAGTAGGGGACTAACTGAAAAACTGTTTTTT
few | TRBJ1-4 | TRBV19 | TRBD1 | CASSARDRPNEKLFF | TGTGCCAGTAGTGCCCGGGACAGACCTAATGAAAAACTGTTTTTT
few | TRBJ2-1 | TRBV27 | - | CASSFRRASEGNEQFF | TGTGCCAGCAGTTTCAGACGGGCCTCGGAGGGGAATGAGCAGTTCTTC
once | TRBJ2-7 | TRBV7-9 | - | CASSGEGVGYEQYF | TGTGCCAGCAGCGGTGAGGGGGTGGGGTACGAGCAGTACTTC
- | TRBJ1-1 | TRBV7-3 | - | CASSASSGNTEAFF | TGTGCCAGCAGCGCCAGCTCCGGGAACACTGAAGCTTTCTTT
- | TRBJ2-7 | TRBV9 | TRBD1 | CASSQGTDDGYEQYF | TGTGCCAGCAGCCAAGGGACAGACGACGGCTACGAGCAGTACTTC
few | TRBJ2-2 | TRBV6-4 | TRBD1 | CASSDQSPGTAINTGELFF | TGTGCCAGCAGTGACCAATCCCCCGGGACAGCGATCAACACCGGGGAGCTGTTTTTT
- | TRBJ2-5 | TRBV2 | - | CASSEVAGPSQETQYF | TGTGCCAGCAGTGAAGTGGCGGGACCTTCTCAAGAGACCCAGTACTTC